This TCR beta chain was retrieved from a study of blood T cell repertoires in COVID-19. The germline V gene has CDR1 SGHAT and CDR2 FQNNGV. The CDR3 spans 16 residues. Trimming removed 2 bases from V and 0 bases from J; junction bases left unmatched: 2. Using immunoSEQ multiplex PCR, the repertoire was profiled, and TCRdb retains in-frame clones only, with some absent. This table holds some 150,000 clones, around 81% found once. The clonotype originates from a woman aged 40-49 years who had recovered from COVID-19. The sequenced material came from PBMCs or T cells enriched from blood (not recorded which). This rearrangement joins TRBV11-2 to TRBJ2-1; 9 bases are shared with TRBD2. The CDR3, as DNA: TGTGCCAGCAGCTTAAGCGGGGGGAGCTCCTACAATGAGCAGTTCTTC. Protein product: CASSLSGGSSYNEQFF.